These 16 T cell receptor beta chains share one sample of origin, sequenced in a study of blood T cells in healthy people across ages. Primed by a sample-barcoded 5' primer and a J-beta primer mix, a second PCR proceeded for about 7 to 11 cycles. TCRdb analysed the 5' RACE reads with MiXCR anew, one entry per CDR3 protein. The table includes more than 450,000 distinct CDR3 sequences, approximately 26% detected once. The same specimen was also included in a second study, on T cells of mothers and their children.

The sequenced sample was blood. These receptors all stem from a boy aged 2 to 10 in good health.

V is TRBV7-8 and J is TRBJ1-2; D uncertain. This CDR3 contains 16 residues. Germline V gene data show CDR1 as SGHVS and CDR2 as FQNEAQ. V was shortened by 6 bases and J by 5 bases, with 22 bases between the two germline ends. The CDR3 here is CASSHMAQYPHYGYTF. Here the CDR3 DNA reads TGTGCCAGCAGTCATATGGCTCAGTATCCGCATTATGGCTACACCTTC.

This clonotype was detected many times. The chain combines TRBV28 with TRBJ2-3, with 11 bases identical to TRBD2. Per germline, CDR1 MDHEN and CDR2 SYDVKM. The CDR3 is made up of 16 amino acids. V lost 6 bases and J lost 4; bases outside the gene matches: 9. The CDR3 sequence is CASSRWGLADPDTQYF. In DNA form, the CDR3 reads TGTGCCAGCAGCCGCTGGGGACTAGCGGACCCAGATACGCAGTATTTT.

The chain carries TRBV20-1 and TRBJ1-2; D may be TRBD1 (6 bases). From germline, CDR1 is DFQATT and CDR2 SNEGSKA (reference sequence). There are 12 residues in the CDR3. The V gene lost 4 bases and the J gene lost 5 bases, with 11 bases spanning the gap. The CDR3 spells CSATRTDYGYTF. The CDR3 coding sequence is TGCAGTGCTACCCGGACAGATTATGGCTACACCTTC.

This clonotype came up a few times. The chain combines TRBV9 with TRBJ1-2; no definite D call. V was shortened by 0 bases and J by 0 bases, with 9 bases between the two germline ends. CDR3 length equals 15 residues. Per the germline V gene, CDR1 is SGDLS and CDR2 is YYNGEE. CDR3 protein: CASSVGAISNYGYTF. The CDR3 region has the DNA TGTGCCAGCAGCGTAGGAGCCATCTCTAACTATGGCTACACCTTC.

In regard to this clonotype: A junction end diverges from the germline sequence, so it may reflect a read error. The chain uses TRBV20-1 and TRBJ1-2; D is possibly TRBD1 (6 bases). The CDR3 loop spans 14 amino acids. Germline lookup yields CDR1 DFQATT and CDR2 SNEGSKA (reference sequence). The CDR3 DNA is TGCAGTGCTAGAAGGGGGGGCCTAAACTATGGTTACACCTTC. Translating gives CSARRGGLNYGYTF.

This chain connects TRBV20-1 to TRBJ2-1; D assignment may be TRBD1 or TRBD2 (6 bases each). Germline V CDR1 and CDR2: DFQATT, SNEGSKA (reference sequence). Trimming cost V 6 bases and J 3 bases, with 9 bases left between them. CDR3 length equals 12 residues. For the CDR3, the DNA is TGCAGTGCCGGGGGCCTCTACAATGAGCAGTTCTTC. As protein: CSAGGLYNEQFF.

Regarding this clonotype: Germline and junction disagree at one end, which may indicate a read error. The rearrangement uses TRBV3-1 and TRBJ2-2, with D perhaps TRBD2 (5 bases). Germline V gene sequence: CDR1 LGHDT, CDR2 YNNKEL (reference sequence). This CDR3 region has 15 residues. The CDR3 DNA sequence: TGTGCCGGCAGCCAAATCGGGGTAGGCACCGGGGAGCTGTTTTTT. Translating gives CAGSQIGVGTGELFF.

J is TRBJ2-1 and V is TRBV6-2 or TRBV6-3; D is possibly TRBD2 (6 bases). CDR1 is MNHEY, CDR2 SVGEGT, per germline. The CDR3 has 14 amino acids. V was shortened by 4 bases and J by 6 bases, with 13 bases between the two germline ends. The CDR3 DNA sequence: TGTGCCAGCAGTTTCCGGGCTAGCGTCAATGAGCAGTTCTTC. It yields the protein CASSFRASVNEQFF.

The chain is built from TRBV13 and TRBJ2-2, with 9 positions matching TRBD2. Germline values: CDR1 PRHDT, CDR2 FYEKMQ (reference sequence). V shed 8 bases, J shed 4 bases, and the junction held 2 bases outside the gene matches. This CDR3 has 13 amino acids. The chain's CDR3 is CASQAGGTGELFF. The CDR3 bases are TGTGCCAGCCAAGCGGGGGGCACCGGGGAGCTGTTTTTT. The full variable domain, with the rest looked up from reference TRBV13 and TRBJ2-2, is AAGVIQSPRHLIKEKRETATLKCYPIPRHDTVYWYQQGPGQDPQFLISFYEKMQSDKGSIPDRFSAQQFSDYHSELNMSSLELGDSALYFCASQAGGTGELFFGEGSRLTVL.

The chain employs TRBV28 and TRBJ2-7; 7 nucleotides agree with TRBD1. The CDR3 is 14 residues long. Trimming cost V 8 bases and J 1 base; bases outside gene matches: 8. Germline assignment: CDR1 MDHEN and CDR2 SYDVKM. The CDR3 DNA follows: TGTGCCAGCCTAGGACAGGCCAAATCCTACGAGCAGTACTTC. It translates to CASLGQAKSYEQYF. The full variable domain, in which reference TRBV28 and TRBJ2-7 provide the parts outside the CDR3, is DVKVTQSSRYLVKRTGEKVFLECVQDMDHENMFWYRQDPGLGLRLIYFSYDVKMKEKGDIPEGYSVSREKKERFSLILESASTNQTSMYLCASLGQAKSYEQYFGPGTRLTVT.

This clonotype turned up a few times. The rearrangement uses TRBV3-1 and TRBJ2-2, with D tentatively TRBD1 (5 bases). CDR1 LGHDT and CDR2 YNNKEL come from the germline V gene (reference sequence). This CDR3 spans 14 amino acids. Trimming took 5 bases from V and 4 from J, leaving 11 bases between them. DNA for the CDR3: TGTGCCAGCAGCAAAGTAGGGGTCACCGGGGAGCTGTTTTTT. Amino acid sequence: CASSKVGVTGELFF.

This rearrangement joins TRBV7-8 to TRBJ2-3; 15 bases agree with TRBD2. The CDR3 consists of 17 residues. The V and J ends lost 4 bases and 3 bases, in that order; junction bases with no gene match: 5. Germline CDR1 reads SGHVS; CDR2 reads FQNEAQ. CDR3 in amino acids: CASSSGTSGGWTDTQYF. The CDR3 DNA reads as TGTGCCAGCAGCTCCGGGACTAGCGGGGGGTGGACAGATACGCAGTATTTT.

This clonotype has only a few counts. This chain connects TRBV4-3 to TRBJ2-3; D gene ambiguous. The CDR3 runs to 15 residues. V was trimmed by 0 bases and J by 2 bases, leaving 9 bases between them. Germline V CDR1 and CDR2: LGHNA, YSLEER. This CDR3 is CASSQEWSYTDTQYF. The CDR3 nucleotides read TGCGCCAGCAGCCAAGAATGGAGTTACACAGATACGCAGTATTTT.

At least ten counts were recorded for this clonotype. At one boundary the junction diverges from the germline segment, which might be a read error. The CDR3 DNA follows: TGTGCCAGCAGTACGGACAGCACTGATACGCAGTATTTT. Protein: CASSTDSTDTQYF. V usage is TRBV5-4 and J usage is TRBJ2-3; D is possibly TRBD1 (6 bases). The CDR3 is 13 amino acids. CDR1 SGHNT and CDR2 YYREEE come from the germline V gene (reference sequence).

This clonotype was observed a handful of times. V is TRBV2 and J is TRBJ1-2; a possible D gene is TRBD1 (5 bases). This CDR3 contains 13 residues. The V gene lost 5 bases and the J gene lost 4 bases, with 11 bases spanning the gap. CDR1 and CDR2 (germline): SNHLY, FYNNEI. CDR3 DNA sequence: TGTGCCAGCAGTTCAGGGAGTTCCTATGGCTACACCTTC. As protein: CASSSGSSYGYTF.

The table lists this clonotype with a few counts. The chain employs TRBV7-2 and TRBJ2-7; 7 bases fit TRBD2. V dropped 2 bases and J dropped 7; count of bases not matched to a gene: 11. Germline CDR1 and CDR2: SGHTA and FQGNSA. The CDR3 runs to 15 residues. CDR3 protein: CASSLRGQVGGEQYF. CDR3 in DNA: TGTGCCAGCAGCTTAAGGGGTCAGGTGGGAGGGGAGCAGTACTTC.